The rows below give T cell receptor beta chains drawn from one sample of a study of T-cell reconstitution after alpha-beta-depleted transplantation in children. Each CDR3 protein is one row after TCRdb ran MiXCR on the PCR reads. The sample has around 530,000 distinct CDR3 sequences; around a third are singletons. The sequencing used PBMCs from the stem cell graft donor, collected from the stem cell graft. The receptors shown here come from a human donor who donated a stem cell graft to a child with aplastic anemia. The CDR3 runs from the conserved cysteine through the conserved F or W. A D gene is named only where the DNA matches it firmly. Clone size, where shown, is once, few, many, or a class for clones that have expanded.

j_call,clone_size,d_call,v_call,cdr3_nt,cdr3_aa
TRBJ2-1,-,TRBD2,TRBV12-3/TRBV12-4,TGTGCCAGCAGCGAACTAGCGGGGGTGTACAATGAGCAGTTCTTC,CASSELAGVYNEQFF
TRBJ2-1,-,TRBD2,TRBV6-2/TRBV6-3,TGTGCCAGTTTTTGGGGACTAGCGGGAGTAAGTGAGCAGTTCTTC,CASFWGLAGVSEQFF
TRBJ2-5,few,-,TRBV29-1,TGCAGCGTTGAAGAGGGGGCCAGGGAGACCCAGTACTTC,CSVEEGARETQYF
TRBJ2-5,few,TRBD1,TRBV7-6,TGTGCCAGCAGCCCAAGGACCGGGACAGGGAACCAAGAGACCCAGTACTTC,CASSPRTGTGNQETQYF
TRBJ1-5,-,TRBD1,TRBV28,TGTGCCAGCAGTTTCACAGGGGGCGCCGGCAATCAGCCCCAGCATTTT,CASSFTGGAGNQPQHF
TRBJ2-3,few,-,TRBV30,TGTGCCTGGAGTTCGGGCCTCCAAACCCTCACAGATACGCAGTATTTT,CAWSSGLQTLTDTQYF
TRBJ1-1,-,TRBD1,TRBV6-1,TGTGCCAGCAGGGAAATGACAGGGGGGTACACTGAAGCTTTCTTT,CASREMTGGYTEAFF
TRBJ2-2,-,-,TRBV30,TGTGCCTGGAGTGACAGATCGAACACCGGGGAGCTGTTTTTT,CAWSDRSNTGELFF
TRBJ2-2,-,TRBD2,TRBV15,TGTGCCACCAGCAGAGAGACGACAGGAGCGGGGGCCGGGGAGCTGTTTTTT,CATSRETTGAGAGELFF
TRBJ2-1,few,-,TRBV7-2,TGTGCCAGCAGCGTCTTGAGCGGCAGTGAGCAGTTCTTC,CASSVLSGSEQFF
TRBJ2-2,few,-,TRBV19,TGTGCCAGTAGTTACCAGGGGTCCGGGGAGCTGTTTTTT,CASSYQGSGELFF
TRBJ1-1,few,TRBD1,TRBV28,TGTGCCAGCAGTTCATTCCAGGGGGCTGAAGCTTTCTTT,CASSSFQGAEAFF
TRBJ2-5,few,-,TRBV7-2,TGTGCCAGCAGCTTAGGGGGCAGGGAAGGGACCCAGTACTTC,CASSLGGREGTQYF
TRBJ1-1,few,TRBD1,TRBV12-3/TRBV12-4,TGTGCCAGCAGTTCTATAGGACAGGGCTGGGGCACTGAAGCTTTCTTT,CASSSIGQGWGTEAFF
TRBJ2-1,once,TRBD2,TRBV25-1,TGTGCCAGCAGCATGGGCGGGAGGTACAATGAGCAGTTCTTC,CASSMGGRYNEQFF
TRBJ1-5,few,-,TRBV12-3/TRBV12-4,TGTGCCAGCACCCGGTCCCCTGGGAATCAGCCCCAGCATTTT,CASTRSPGNQPQHF
TRBJ2-1,few,-,TRBV7-9,TGTGCCAGCAGCTTGCGGGACCGGTCCCTCAATGAGCAGTTCTTC,CASSLRDRSLNEQFF
TRBJ2-1,few,TRBD2,TRBV7-2,TGTGCCAGCAGCTTAGTTCCTAGCGGGAGGTCGCTGTTCTTC,CASSLVPSGRSLFF
TRBJ2-1,few,-,TRBV29-1,TGCAGCGTTGAAGGCAAATCCTACAATGAGCAGTTCTTC,CSVEGKSYNEQFF
TRBJ1-5,few,-,TRBV19,TGTGCCAGTCTTAAGGACCGGGACACCTATCAGCCCCAGCATTTT,CASLKDRDTYQPQHF
TRBJ2-3,-,TRBD1,TRBV18,TGTGCCAGCTCGCCCGGGACAGGGCGCACAGATACGCAGTATTTT,CASSPGTGRTDTQYF
TRBJ1-1,-,-,TRBV6-4,TGTGCCAGCAGTCTTTACGACAGGAAGAACACTGAAGCTTTCTTT,CASSLYDRKNTEAFF
TRBJ2-3,-,TRBD1,TRBV29-1,TGCAGCGCCGGGACGGGACAGGCGCCCACAGATACGCAGTATTTT,CSAGTGQAPTDTQYF
TRBJ2-2,-,-,TRBV12-3/TRBV12-4,TGTGCCAGCCGGCCTGTCGGGGACGGGTCCGGGGAGCTGTTTTTT,CASRPVGDGSGELFF